Presented here are 29 T cell receptor beta chains from one specimen sequenced in a study of CD8 T cells in Susac syndrome. The RNA, about 0.5 to 1 ug, was put through reverse transcription using random hexamers. TCRdb reprocessed the immunoSEQ multiplex PCR reads via MiXCR and lists one record per CDR3 protein. The repertoire holds a few hundred thousand distinct CDR3 sequences, with over 75% as singletons. The source material was CD8+ T cells from PBMCs. The receptors shown here come from a human donor with multiple sclerosis.

The chain combines TRBV19 with TRBJ2-7; no firm D call. The CDR3 extends over 13 amino acids. Germline values: CDR1 LNHDA, CDR2 SQIVND (reference sequence). The V end lost 4 bases, the J end lost 6 bases, and 13 bases lay between the germline ends. In DNA, the CDR3 is TGTGCCAGTAGTACATACCCGAGGAGCGAGCAGTACTTC. Protein product: CASSTYPRSEQYF.

This chain uses TRBV24-1 with TRBJ2-3, with 15 bases that match TRBD2. This CDR3 region has 16 residues. J was trimmed by 5 bases and V by 4 bases; bases with no gene match: 3. The V gene's germline CDR1 is KGHDR and CDR2 SFDVKD. The CDR3 nucleotides are TGTGCCACCAGTGACTCGGGACTAGCGGGAGGAGATACGCAGTATTTT. It translates to CATSDSGLAGGDTQYF.

This sequence joins TRBV7-9 and TRBJ2-1; tentatively, D is TRBD2 (5 bases). Germline V CDR1 and CDR2: SEHNR, FQNEAQ (reference sequence). This CDR3 region has 16 residues. Trimming removed 7 bases at V and 5 bases at J, with 21 bases between. In DNA form, the CDR3 reads TGTGCCAGCACCAGAGTGCCTCTAGCTAGACACAATGAGCAGTTCTTC. It yields the protein CASTRVPLARHNEQFF.

V and J are TRBV6-2 or TRBV6-3 and TRBJ2-5; D is unclear. Deletions cut 2 bases from V and 7 bases from J, with 14 bases between. From germline, CDR1 is MNHEY and CDR2 SVGEGT. This CDR3 contains 14 residues. CDR3 residues: CASSYLSPGRTQYF. The CDR3 DNA sequence: TGTGCCAGCAGTTACCTATCCCCGGGTCGGACCCAGTACTTC.

J is TRBJ1-1 and V is TRBV4-3; D unclear. This CDR3 region has 14 residues. Germline V gene sequence: CDR1 LGHNA, CDR2 YSLEER. V gave up 0 bases and J gave up 2 bases, with 7 bases separating them. The CDR3 region has the DNA TGCGCCAGCAGCCAAGACAGGAGAAACACTGAAGCTTTCTTT. This translates into CASSQDRRNTEAFF.

The chain joins TRBV19 to TRBJ2-3; perhaps TRBD1 as D (6 bases). The CDR3 totals 14 residues. Germline CDR1 LNHDA, CDR2 SQIVND (reference sequence). The germline V and J ends were trimmed by 2 bases and 0 bases, with 6 bases remaining between them. CDR3 sequence: CASSIRGSTDTQYF. CDR3 bases: TGTGCCAGTAGTATAAGGGGGAGCACAGATACGCAGTATTTT.

The chain links TRBV5-1 to TRBJ2-4; D may be TRBD1 (5 bases). The CDR3 extends over 15 amino acids. V lost 7 bases and J lost 3, with 17 bases in between. The V gene's germline CDR1 is SGHRS and CDR2 YFSETQ. In DNA form, the CDR3 reads TGCGCCAGCCTCCTAGGAAGGGGTGACAAAAACATTCAGTACTTC. Translated: CASLLGRGDKNIQYF. Variable domain in full (rest from reference TRBV5-1 and TRBJ2-4): KAGVTQTPRYLIKTRGQQVTLSCSPISGHRSVSWYQQTPGQGLQFLFEYFSETQRNKGNFPGRFSGRQFSNSRSEMNVSTLELGDSALYLCASLLGRGDKNIQYFGAGTRLSVL.

The J gene is TRBJ2-7, the V gene TRBV11-2; 8 bases line up with TRBD2. Trimming removed 0 bases from V and 6 bases from J; junction bases left unmatched: 4. The CDR3 runs to 14 residues. The germline gives CDR1 SGHAT, CDR2 FQNNGV. CDR3 sequence: CASSLDRGGSEQYF. The CDR3 DNA reads TGTGCCAGCAGCTTAGATCGGGGGGGCTCCGAGCAGTACTTC.

The chain combines TRBV6-6 with TRBJ2-1, with D tentatively TRBD1 or TRBD2 (5 bases each). Germline V lookup: CDR1 MNHNY, CDR2 SVGAGI (reference sequence). With 2 bases removed from V and 13 bases from J, the gap between germline ends came to 9 bases. The CDR3 loop spans 11 amino acids. CDR3 nucleotides: TGTGCCAGCAGTTACCGGGACCAACAGTTCTTC. Protein: CASSYRDQQFF.

The rearrangement links TRBV29-1 to TRBJ1-1; a possible D gene is TRBD1 (5 bases). This CDR3 contains 14 residues. Germline V gives CDR1 SQVTM, CDR2 ANQGSEA. Trimming removed 4 bases at V and 0 bases at J, with 12 bases between. CDR3 sequence: CSVGGGPMNTEAFF. The CDR3 DNA sequence: TGCAGCGTTGGGGGGGGACCTATGAACACTGAAGCTTTCTTT.

J is TRBJ1-5 and V is TRBV7-9, with no clear D. V was pared by 4 bases and J by 7 bases, with 26 bases between. CDR3 length equals 18 residues. Germline-derived CDR1 and CDR2 are SEHNR and FQNEAQ (reference sequence). CDR3 DNA: TGTGCCAGCAGCTCCTCCATTACGGGTCCGGATTTTGTGCAGCCCCAGCATTTT. This sequence encodes CASSSSITGPDFVQPQHF.

V is TRBV28 and J is TRBJ2-4, with D perhaps matching TRBD1 or TRBD2 (5 bases each). The CDR3 runs to 18 residues. Trimming removed 8 bases at V and 0 bases at J, with 23 bases between. Germline V gene sequence: CDR1 MDHEN, CDR2 SYDVKM. CDR3 coding DNA: TGTGCCAGCTTTTCCCATAGGGGACCCTCCGAAGCCAAAAACATTCAGTACTTC. It translates to CASFSHRGPSEAKNIQYF.

This clonotype was picked up a small number of times. The chain uses TRBV20-1 and TRBJ2-7; D possibly uses TRBD1 or TRBD2 (5 bases each). This CDR3 is 15 amino acids long. Per germline, CDR1 DFQATT and CDR2 SNEGSKA (reference sequence). Between the trimmed V and J ends, which lost 4 bases and 0 bases, there was a span of 16 bases. The CDR3: CSATAFWGFSYEQYF. The CDR3 region has the DNA TGCAGTGCTACGGCCTTTTGGGGGTTCTCCTACGAGCAGTACTTC.

J is TRBJ2-2 and V is TRBV19; tentatively, D is TRBD1 (5 bases). From germline, CDR1 is LNHDA and CDR2 SQIVND (reference sequence). CDR3 length equals 13 residues. Between the trimmed V and J ends, which lost 7 bases and 5 bases, there was a span of 11 bases. The CDR3 sequence: CASILKGTGELFF. DNA of the CDR3: TGTGCCAGTATACTCAAGGGGACCGGGGAGCTGTTTTTT.

The rearrangement links TRBV7-9 to TRBJ2-3, with D hard to call. Germline values: CDR1 SEHNR, CDR2 FQNEAQ (reference sequence). The CDR3 runs to 14 residues. The V gene lost 1 base and the J gene lost 2 bases, with 7 bases spanning the gap. CDR3 loop: CASSLVEYTDTQYF. For the CDR3, the DNA is TGTGCCAGCAGCTTAGTGGAGTACACAGATACGCAGTATTTT.

This CDR3 is CASSYDRYTEAFF. The CDR3 nucleotides read TGTGCCAGCAGTTACGACAGATACACTGAAGCTTTCTTT. The rearrangement joins TRBV27 to TRBJ1-1, with TRBD1 as a possible D gene (5 bases). The germline V gene has CDR1 MNHEY and CDR2 SMNVEV (reference sequence). The V end was cut by 4 bases, the J end by 3 bases, with 9 bases between. The CDR3 totals 13 residues.

This clonotype occurred once. The chain employs TRBV20-1 and TRBJ2-4; a weak D match, TRBD2 (6 bases). Per germline, CDR1 DFQATT and CDR2 SNEGSKA (reference sequence). This CDR3 spans 16 amino acids. V was trimmed by 5 bases and J by 3 bases, leaving 20 bases between them. CDR3: CSAATWDSGSKNIQYF. The CDR3, as DNA: TGCAGTGCTGCCACCTGGGACTCGGGAAGCAAAAACATTCAGTACTTC.

The chain couples TRBV6-2 or TRBV6-3 to TRBJ2-2; 9 bases map to TRBD1. The CDR3 has 18 amino acids. The germline gives CDR1 MNHEY, CDR2 SVGEGT. V lost 4 bases to trimming and J lost 6 bases; unmatched junction nucleotides: 15. The CDR3 loop reads CASSSPIGTGTLAGELFF. The CDR3 DNA reads as TGTGCCAGCAGTTCCCCGATCGGGACAGGGACCTTGGCCGGGGAGCTGTTTTTT.

This chain links TRBV29-1 with TRBJ2-7; TRBD2 matches 10 bases. CDR1 and CDR2 from the germline V gene are SQVTM and ANQGSEA. Trimming cost V 1 base and J 1 base; bases outside gene matches: 1. This CDR3 has 14 residues. The CDR3 bases are TGCAGCGTTGAAGGACTAGCGGGTTCCTACGAGCAGTACTTC. Translating it yields CSVEGLAGSYEQYF.

The chain uses TRBV14 and TRBJ1-1; D is unresolved. Germline CDR1 reads SGHDN; CDR2 reads FVKESK. The V gene lost 0 bases and the J gene lost 6 bases, with 17 bases spanning the gap. The CDR3 loop spans 16 amino acids. CDR3 in DNA: TGTGCCAGCAGCCAAGATCATGGTCTTCCGAAGGCTGAAGCTTTCTTT. This translates into CASSQDHGLPKAEAFF.

The rearrangement joins TRBV4-3 to TRBJ2-5; D ambiguous. With 0 bases removed from V and 7 bases from J, the gap between germline ends came to 18 bases. The CDR3 has 16 residues. Germline CDR1 and CDR2: LGHNA and YSLEER. The chain's CDR3 is CASSQDRATSKGTQYF. DNA for the CDR3: TGCGCCAGCAGCCAAGATCGGGCGACGTCCAAGGGGACCCAGTACTTC.

The V call is TRBV20-1, the J call TRBJ1-2; tentatively, D is TRBD1 (5 bases). The CDR3 runs 15 residues. The germline gives CDR1 DFQATT, CDR2 SNEGSKA (reference sequence). The V end lost 3 bases, the J end lost 3 bases, and 17 bases lay between the germline ends. CDR3 loop: CSASTLTGGYYGYTF. CDR3 DNA: TGCAGTGCTAGCACCCTCACTGGGGGGTACTATGGCTACACCTTC.

The CDR3 coding sequence is TGTGCCAGCAGTCAACAGGGTCCCCAAGAGACCCAGTACTTC. Translated, it gives CASSQQGPQETQYF. The chain links TRBV28 to TRBJ2-5, with D possibly matching TRBD1 (6 bases). CDR3 length: 14 amino acids. Germline V gives CDR1 MDHEN, CDR2 SYDVKM. V was trimmed by 5 bases and J by 1 base, leaving 11 bases between them.

The chain has TRBV9 and TRBJ2-7; 13 bases align to TRBD2. The V gene end was trimmed by 7 bases and the J gene end by 7 bases; junction bases not matched to a gene: 17. The CDR3 loop spans 17 amino acids. The germline gives CDR1 SGDLS, CDR2 YYNGEE. As DNA, the CDR3 is TGTGCCAGCGGGTTAGGACTAGCGGGAGAGGTAGTAGGGGAGCAGTACTTC. Its protein is CASGLGLAGEVVGEQYF.

The rearrangement links TRBV28 to TRBJ1-1; no reliable D call. V was pared by 3 bases and J by 5 bases, with 10 bases between. The V gene's germline CDR1 is MDHEN and CDR2 SYDVKM. The CDR3 covers 13 residues. The CDR3 DNA sequence: TGTGCCAGCAGTTTCAGGTTAAGGACTGAAGCTTTCTTT. Protein product: CASSFRLRTEAFF.

The gene calls are TRBV19 and TRBJ2-5, with D tentatively TRBD1 or TRBD2 (5 bases each). V lost 3 bases and J lost 2, with 10 bases in between. The CDR3 contains 14 residues. The V gene's germline CDR1 is LNHDA and CDR2 SQIVND (reference sequence). For the CDR3, the DNA is TGTGCCAGTAGTATGCCGGGACGACAAGAGACCCAGTACTTC. Translated: CASSMPGRQETQYF.

The chain uses TRBV28 and TRBJ2-7, with 9 positions matching TRBD1. V trimming: 5 bases; J trimming: 0 bases; junction bases outside the gene matches: 5. Per germline, CDR1 MDHEN and CDR2 SYDVKM. There are 15 residues in the CDR3. CDR3 nucleotides: TGTGCCAGCAGTACCATGACAGGGGGCTCCTACGAGCAGTACTTC. Translating it yields CASSTMTGGSYEQYF.

J is TRBJ2-1 and V is TRBV20-1; perhaps TRBD2 as D (6 bases). The CDR3 is made up of 12 amino acids. The ends were cut back, 2 bases at V and 10 bases at J, with 12 bases in the middle. Per the germline V gene, CDR1 is DFQATT and CDR2 is SNEGSKA (reference sequence). The chain's CDR3 is CSARPLAYEQFF. The CDR3, as DNA: TGCAGTGCTAGACCGCTAGCGTACGAGCAGTTCTTC.

The rearrangement joins TRBV7-6 to TRBJ2-3, with unresolved D. Per germline, CDR1 SGHVS and CDR2 FNYEAQ. Trimming pared 1 base from V and 10 bases from J, leaving 9 bases between. The CDR3 has 12 amino acids. The DNA for the CDR3 is TGTGCCAGCAGCTTAGTAGGAGAGGCGCAGTATTTT. It encodes CASSLVGEAQYF. The full variable domain, rest sourced from reference TRBV7-6 and TRBJ2-3, is GAGVSQSPRYKVTKRGQDVALRCDPISGHVSLYWYRQALGQGPEFLTYFNYEAQQDKSGLPNDRFSAERPEGSISTLTIQRTEQRDSAMYRCASSLVGEAQYFGPGTRLTVL.